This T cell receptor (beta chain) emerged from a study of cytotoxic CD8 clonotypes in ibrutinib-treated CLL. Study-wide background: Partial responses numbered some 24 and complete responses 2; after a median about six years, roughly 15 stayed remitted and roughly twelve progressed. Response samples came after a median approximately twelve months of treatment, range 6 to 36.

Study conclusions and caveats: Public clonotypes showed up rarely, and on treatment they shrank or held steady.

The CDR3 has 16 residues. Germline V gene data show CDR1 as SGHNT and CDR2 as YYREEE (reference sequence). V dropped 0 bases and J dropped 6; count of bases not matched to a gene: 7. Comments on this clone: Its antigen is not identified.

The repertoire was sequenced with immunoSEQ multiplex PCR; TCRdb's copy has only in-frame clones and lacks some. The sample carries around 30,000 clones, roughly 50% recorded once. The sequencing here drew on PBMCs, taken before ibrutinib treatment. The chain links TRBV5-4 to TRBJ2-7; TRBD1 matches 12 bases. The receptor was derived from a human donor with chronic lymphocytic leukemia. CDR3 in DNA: TGTGCCAGCAGCTTGGGAGTTCGGGACAGGGGGCTCGAGCAGTACTTC. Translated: CASSLGVRDRGLEQYF.